Below, one TCR beta chain is given with its context. Treatment given: around 19 received Ad26.COV2.S at low or high dose, single or two shots; a few received placebo; per-sample allocation not given. Day 63 after the first vaccine or placebo injection was the time point for sampling. These data originate in a study of Ad26.COV2.S vaccination and SARS-CoV-2 variants. The repertoire was sequenced with immunoSEQ multiplex PCR; TCRdb's copy has only in-frame clones and lacks some. Among 400,000 to 450,000 clones listed, about nine tenths were seen once. Per the germline V gene, CDR1 is SGHVS and CDR2 is FQNEAQ. The CDR3 is 14 amino acids. V was pared by 3 bases and J by 4 bases, with 12 bases between.

The receptor was isolated from a person between 18 and 59 years old who received the Ad26.COV2.S COVID-19 vaccine or a placebo. The V gene is TRBV7-8, the J gene TRBJ1-1; D not certain. The sequencing used peripheral blood, collected in a trial of Ad26.COV2.S vaccine versus placebo. The CDR3 DNA reads as TGTGCCAGCAGCTTGGACGGTGTTGTCACTGAAGCTTTCTTT. Protein sequence: CASSLDGVVTEAFF. Looking up the rest from reference TRBV7-8 and TRBJ1-1 gives the full variable domain: GAGVSQSPRYKVAKRGQDVALRCDPISGHVSLFWYQQALGQGPEFLTYFQNEAQLDKSGLPSDRFFAERPEGSVSTLKIQRTQQEDSAVYLCASSLDGVVTEAFFGQGTRLTVV.